The 19 T cell receptor beta chains below come from one sample, sequenced in a study of T cells expressing NK-cell markers. From its re-call of the 5' RACE reads, TCRdb lists each CDR3 protein once, without DNA. Its table lists about 260,000 distinct CDR3 sequences. The specimen was blood T cells: a sorted CD56 or NKG2C T cell subset, CD4+ or CD8+ T cells, or bulk PBMC T cells (not recorded which). These TCRs come from a woman aged 18 to 69 in good health.

The chain has TRBV10-3 and TRBJ1-1; TCRdb picks TRBD1, but there is no DNA to check that call. The V gene's germline CDR1 is ENHRY and CDR2 SYGVKD. This CDR3 spans 13 amino acids. This CDR3 is CAISDRVNTEAFF.

The chain combines TRBV4-3 with TRBJ2-1; TCRdb picks TRBD1, but there is no DNA to check that call. In germline, CDR1 is LGHNA, CDR2 YSLEER. The CDR3 loop spans 16 amino acids. CDR3 amino acids: CASSQTPTGPNNEQFF.

J is TRBJ2-1 and V is TRBV10-3; the D gene TCRdb calls, TRBD1, cannot be checked with no DNA. The CDR3 extends over 14 amino acids. Germline values: CDR1 ENHRY, CDR2 SYGVKD. The CDR3 reads CAISERQENNEQFF.

The chain has TRBV18 and TRBJ1-1. Germline CDR1 and CDR2: KGHSH and LQKENI. CDR3 length equals 16 residues. CDR3 residues: CASSPDARRMNTEAFF.

The chain joins TRBV19 to TRBJ2-3; no DNA is available, so the TRBD2 call from TCRdb remains unchecked. There are 14 residues in the CDR3. The V gene's germline CDR1 is LNHDA and CDR2 SQIVND (reference sequence). The chain's CDR3 is CASGTSGSTDTQYF.

V usage is TRBV30 and J usage is TRBJ1-2; TCRdb's D gene call, TRBD1, goes unchecked for lack of DNA. Germline values: CDR1 GTSNPN, CDR2 SVGIG (reference sequence). This CDR3 is built from 15 residues. This CDR3 reads CAWSVIPKPGYGYTF.

The rearrangement links TRBV12-3 or TRBV12-4 to TRBJ2-6; TCRdb calls TRBD1, which cannot be checked without DNA. This CDR3 has 16 amino acids. The CDR3 protein is CASSLRVSGGANVLTF.

V usage is TRBV20-1 and J usage is TRBJ2-7; without DNA, the TCRdb call of TRBD1 cannot be checked. From germline, CDR1 is DFQATT and CDR2 SNEGSKA (reference sequence). This CDR3 is 12 amino acids long. CDR3 protein: CSARDGIGEQYF.

V is TRBV5-4 and J is TRBJ1-1; TCRdb proposes TRBD1, but this gene call is untestable without DNA. This CDR3 is built from 14 residues. From germline, CDR1 is SGHNT and CDR2 YYREEE (reference sequence). The CDR3 spells CASSFPGMNTEAFF.

The chain has TRBV27 and TRBJ1-6; TCRdb's D call, TRBD1, is unchecked because there is no DNA. The CDR3 extends over 17 amino acids. Germline V gives CDR1 MNHEY, CDR2 SMNVEV (reference sequence). CDR3 in amino acids: CATMDRPRSSYNSPLHF.

The chain joins TRBV11-2 to TRBJ1-4; lacking DNA, the TRBD1 call made by TCRdb goes unchecked. CDR1 SGHAT and CDR2 FQNNGV come from the germline V gene. The CDR3 length is 15 residues. The CDR3 is CASSLWTGGSEKLFF.

This rearrangement joins TRBV20-1 to TRBJ1-1; TCRdb picks TRBD1, but there is no DNA to check that call. This CDR3 comprises 13 residues. Germline CDR1 is DFQATT and CDR2 is SNEGSKA (reference sequence). CDR3 sequence: CSAPGGGWTEAFF.

The chain uses TRBV20-1 and TRBJ2-2; the TRBD1 assignment by TCRdb is unverifiable without DNA. CDR3 length: 17 amino acids. The germline V gene encodes CDR1 DFQATT and CDR2 SNEGSKA (reference sequence). CDR3 in amino acids: CSARIRDRDRGAGELFF.

The chain is built from TRBV6-2 or TRBV6-3 and TRBJ2-7. This CDR3 is built from 12 residues. Germline assignment: CDR1 MNHEY and CDR2 SVGEGT. The CDR3 is CASSLRPYEQYF.

The rearrangement uses TRBV20-1 and TRBJ1-5. The CDR3 covers 13 residues. In germline, CDR1 is DFQATT, CDR2 SNEGSKA (reference sequence). The CDR3 here is CSATETAGQPQHF.

This chain connects TRBV18 to TRBJ2-3. The V gene's germline CDR1 is KGHSH and CDR2 LQKENI. This CDR3 has 13 amino acids. CDR3 loop: CASSPMQTDTQYF.

This rearrangement joins TRBV7-2 to TRBJ2-7; TCRdb indicates TRBD2, and absent DNA this call remains unverified. CDR3 length equals 15 residues. Germline loops: CDR1 SGHTA, CDR2 FQGNSA. CDR3 residues: CASSLGTSGPFEQYF.

CDR3 loop: CASREIGTLLMVSNQPQHF. V usage is TRBV6-4 and J usage is TRBJ1-5. The CDR3 sequence is 19 residues long. The germline V gene encodes CDR1 MRHNA and CDR2 SNTAGT.

The chain recombines TRBV11-2 with TRBJ2-1; TCRdb lists TRBD2, though no DNA is available to test this call. Germline loops: CDR1 SGHAT, CDR2 FQNNGV. This CDR3 contains 17 residues. CDR3 region: CASSHWTSGRVNNEQFF. The whole variable domain, filled in from reference TRBV11-2 and TRBJ2-1, reads EAGVAQSPRYKIIEKRQSVAFWCNPISGHATLYWYQQILGQGPKLLIQFQNNGVVDDSQLPKDRFSAERLKGVDSTLKIQPAKLEDSAVYLCASSHWTSGRVNNEQFFGPGTRLTVL.